Shown below are 21 T cell receptor beta chains from a single sample sequenced in a study of T-cell reconstitution after alpha-beta-depleted transplantation in children. As it was prepared, the TCRbeta library received unique molecular identifiers. Using its own MiXCR run on the PCR reads, TCRdb lists one record per CDR3 protein. The table lists around 700,000 distinct CDR3 sequences, approximately 14% of them singletons. The sample consisted of PBMCs, taken before TCRalphabeta/CD19-depleted stem cell transplant. These TCRs come from a girl between 2 and 10 years old with congenital amegakaryocytic thrombocytopenia, due to receive a stem cell transplant.

This chain joins TRBV12-3 or TRBV12-4 and TRBJ1-6; possibly TRBD1 for D (6 bases). Trimming stripped 6 bases from V and 6 bases from J, with 15 bases between. There are 15 residues in the CDR3. In nucleotides, the CDR3 is TGTGCCAGCAGCCTCTGGGGGGCGTTTAATTCACCCCTCCACTTT. It translates to CASSLWGAFNSPLHF.

On this clonotype: A read error may be the cause here, since a much bigger clone is one base away. The chain carries TRBV3-1 and TRBJ2-7; perhaps TRBD2 as D (5 bases). Germline V gene lookup returns CDR1 LGHDT and CDR2 YNNKEL (reference sequence). The CDR3 has 15 amino acids. The CDR3 loop reads CASSPVLGDSYAQYF. The CDR3, as DNA: TGTGCCAGCAGCCCAGTTTTGGGAGACTCCTACGCGCAGTACTTC.

The gene calls are TRBV24-1 and TRBJ1-5, with no clear D. Trimming stripped 9 bases from V and 2 bases from J, with 10 bases between. CDR1 is KGHDR, CDR2 SFDVKD, per germline. This CDR3 spans 13 amino acids. The chain's CDR3 is CATGEGGNQPQHF. Here the CDR3 DNA reads TGTGCCACCGGGGAGGGAGGCAATCAGCCCCAGCATTTT.

This clonotype was detected many times. The chain joins TRBV20-1 to TRBJ2-7, with D possibly matching TRBD1 (5 bases). V lost 1 base and J 6 bases, leaving 13 bases between the germline ends. CDR3 length: 13 amino acids. The germline V gene encodes CDR1 DFQATT and CDR2 SNEGSKA (reference sequence). The CDR3 region has the DNA TGCAGTGCTAGAGTCCCAGGGCTGATCGAGCAGTACTTC. It encodes CSARVPGLIEQYF.

This clonotype was recorded many times. The rearrangement uses TRBV12-3 or TRBV12-4 and TRBJ1-3; TRBD1 matches at 7 bases. The CDR3 runs to 14 residues. After removal of 7 bases from V and 1 base from J, the junction contained 4 bases not matched to a gene. Here the CDR3 DNA reads TGTGCCAGCACCCGGACAGGTTCTGGAAACACCATATATTTT. Its protein is CASTRTGSGNTIYF.

The V gene is TRBV5-4, the J gene TRBJ2-5; 8 positions match TRBD2. The CDR3 runs to 15 residues. CDR1 is SGHNT, CDR2 YYREEE, per germline (reference sequence). V shed 0 bases and J 1 base; nucleotides not matched to a gene: 2. CDR3 amino acids: CASSLDSGAQETQYF. CDR3 DNA sequence: TGTGCCAGCAGCTTGGATAGCGGGGCCCAAGAGACCCAGTACTTC.

The chain combines TRBV2 with TRBJ2-7; the match to TRBD1 covers 9 bases. The CDR3 is 15 amino acids. Germline V gene lookup returns CDR1 SNHLY and CDR2 FYNNEI. Losses at the gene ends were 5 bases for V and 5 bases for J; bases not matched to a gene: 10. The CDR3 loop reads CASSHRDRVFHEQYF. The CDR3 coding sequence is TGTGCCAGCAGTCACCGGGACAGGGTATTCCACGAGCAGTACTTC.

The chain is built from TRBV9 and TRBJ1-5, with no clear D. Germline V gene data show CDR1 as SGDLS and CDR2 as YYNGEE. The length of the CDR3 is 15 residues. V was clipped by 0 bases and J by 4 bases, with 11 bases between them. CDR3 nucleotides: TGTGCCAGCAGCGTAGAGGGCGGGATTAATCAGCCCCAGCATTTT. Amino acids: CASSVEGGINQPQHF.

This clonotype has only a few counts. The CDR3: CASSLAGREETQYF. The CDR3 DNA sequence: TGCGCCAGCAGCTTGGCTGGCAGGGAAGAGACCCAGTACTTC. V is TRBV5-1 and J is TRBJ2-5; TRBD1 is a possible D gene (5 bases). Per germline, CDR1 SGHRS and CDR2 YFSETQ. The CDR3 is made up of 14 amino acids. Between the trimmed V and J ends, which lost 0 bases and 3 bases, there was a span of 9 bases.

There are a few counts of this clonotype. This CDR3 reads CASSWDRDNEQFF. The CDR3 DNA reads TGTGCCAGCAGCTGGGACAGGGACAATGAGCAGTTCTTC. The chain recombines TRBV7-3 with TRBJ2-1; 9 positions agree with TRBD1. This CDR3 has 13 amino acids. Looked up from germline, CDR1 is SGHTA and CDR2 is FQGTGA. V lost 4 bases, J lost 5 bases, and 0 bases stayed unmatched.

As to this clonotype: An end of the junction differs from the germline gene, which may be a read error. This chain links TRBV6-5 with TRBJ2-2, with no clear D. CDR1 and CDR2 from the germline V gene are MNHEY and SVGAGI. This CDR3 contains 17 residues. The CDR3 here is CAISYHGPTRGTGELFF. The CDR3 nucleotides are TGTGCCATCAGTTACCACGGTCCCACGCGTGGCACCGGGGAGCTGTTTTTT.

This clonotype was counted a few times. The chain has TRBV20-1 and TRBJ2-1, with a tentative D call TRBD2 (6 bases). Germline-derived CDR1 and CDR2 are DFQATT and SNEGSKA (reference sequence). The CDR3 has 15 amino acids. Trimming pared 0 bases from V and 3 bases from J, leaving 12 bases between. The CDR3 DNA is TGCAGTGCTAGAGATCCGGGGGATGACTACAATGAGCAGTTCTTC. It encodes CSARDPGDDYNEQFF.

As for this clonotype: A read error may account for a junction end that differs from germline. This chain connects TRBV3-1 to TRBJ2-3, with D perhaps assigned TRBD1 or TRBD2 (5 bases each). CDR1 is LGHDT and CDR2 is YNNKEL in the germline V gene (reference sequence). The CDR3 runs to 13 residues. CDR3 residues: CASSQDGTNSLNF. The CDR3 coding sequence is TGTGCCAGCAGCCAAGACGGGACGAATTCACTTAATTTT.

The CDR3 loop reads CASSFGLGGGQYF. In nucleotides, the CDR3 is TGTGCCAGCAGTTTTGGGTTGGGGGGAGGGCAGTACTTC. The rearrangement links TRBV27 to TRBJ2-7, with a possible D match to TRBD2 (6 bases). The germline CDR1 and CDR2 sequences are MNHEY and SMNVEV (reference sequence). The CDR3 covers 13 residues. The V end was cut by 3 bases, the J end by 9 bases, with 15 bases between.

At least ten counts were recorded for this clonotype. This chain links TRBV20-1 with TRBJ2-1; D could derive from TRBD1 or TRBD2 (5 bases each). CDR3 size: 15 residues. V was pared by 0 bases and J by 3 bases, with 12 bases between. Germline-derived CDR1 and CDR2 are DFQATT and SNEGSKA (reference sequence). This CDR3 is CSARDRGRFYNEQFF. CDR3 sequence (DNA): TGCAGTGCTAGAGATAGGGGACGGTTCTACAATGAGCAGTTCTTC.

This clonotype was seen at least ten times. J is TRBJ2-7 and V is TRBV20-1, with a possible D match to TRBD1 (5 bases). This CDR3 region has 15 residues. CDR1 and CDR2 (germline): DFQATT, SNEGSKA (reference sequence). V lost 0 bases and J 2 bases, leaving 14 bases between the germline ends. CDR3 protein: CSARDQSRVAYEQYF. Written as DNA, the CDR3 is TGCAGTGCTAGAGATCAATCCAGGGTCGCCTACGAGCAGTACTTC.

In its sample, this clonotype was seen many times. The chain employs TRBV6-5 and TRBJ1-3; 7 nucleotides line up with TRBD1. Trimming took 2 bases from V and 2 from J; bases not matched to a gene: 6. The CDR3 covers 16 residues. Germline V gene sequence: CDR1 MNHEY, CDR2 SVGAGI. The CDR3 nucleotides are TGTGCCAGCAGTTACGTCTGGCAGGGGGCTGGAAACACCATATATTTT. The encoded protein is CASSYVWQGAGNTIYF.

In this sample, this clonotype turned up many times. The genes are TRBV27 and TRBJ1-2; a weak D match, TRBD1 (6 bases). CDR1 MNHEY and CDR2 SMNVEV come from the germline V gene (reference sequence). The CDR3 totals 14 residues. V shed 5 bases and J shed 0 bases, with 10 bases lying between them. This CDR3 reads CASSTRTANYGYTF. In nucleotides, the CDR3 is TGTGCCAGCAGTACCCGGACAGCTAACTATGGCTACACCTTC.

This clonotype has ten or more counts. The chain uses TRBV9 and TRBJ2-1; 13 bases are a match to TRBD2. Germline V gives CDR1 SGDLS, CDR2 YYNGEE. V shed 0 bases, J shed 2 bases, and the junction held 5 bases outside the gene matches. This CDR3 contains 18 residues. The CDR3 spells CASSVEGTSGDPYNEQFF. The CDR3 coding sequence is TGTGCCAGCAGCGTAGAGGGGACTAGCGGGGACCCCTACAATGAGCAGTTCTTC.

The rearrangement uses TRBV30 and TRBJ2-3, with a weak D call TRBD2 (5 bases). CDR1 and CDR2 from the germline V gene are GTSNPN and SVGIG (reference sequence). CDR3 size: 12 residues. The V and J ends lost 5 bases and 7 bases respectively, with 13 bases between them. CDR3 protein: CAWGEVANTQYF. For the CDR3, the DNA is TGTGCCTGGGGCGAAGTAGCGAATACGCAGTATTTT.

This clonotype was seen at least ten times. The V and J genes are TRBV5-1 and TRBJ1-2; D is possibly TRBD1 (6 bases). This CDR3 is built from 14 residues. Germline V gene data show CDR1 as SGHRS and CDR2 as YFSETQ. V lost 4 bases and J lost 6, with 16 bases in between. The DNA for the CDR3 is TGCGCCAGCAGCCCGACTGACAGGCTTGATGGCTACACCTTC. Amino acid sequence: CASSPTDRLDGYTF.